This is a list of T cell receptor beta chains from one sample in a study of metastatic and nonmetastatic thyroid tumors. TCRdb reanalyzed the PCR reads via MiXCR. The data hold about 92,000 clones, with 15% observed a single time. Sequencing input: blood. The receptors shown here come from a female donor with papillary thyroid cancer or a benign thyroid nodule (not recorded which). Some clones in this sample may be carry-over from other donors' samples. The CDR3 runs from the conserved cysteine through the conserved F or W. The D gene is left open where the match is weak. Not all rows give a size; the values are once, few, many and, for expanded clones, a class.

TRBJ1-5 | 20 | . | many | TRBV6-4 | TGTGCCAGCAGGCACTCAGTCGGATCAGCAACTCTAATTGGAAATCAGCCCCAGCATTTT | CASRHSVGSATLIGNQPQHF
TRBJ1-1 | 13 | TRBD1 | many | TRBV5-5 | TGTGCCAGCAGCTTGGGGACAGGCGATGAAGCTTTCTTT | CASSLGTGDEAFF
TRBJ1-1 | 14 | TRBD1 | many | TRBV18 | TGTGCCAGCTCATCTAACAGGGGATTCACTGAAGCTTTCTTT | CASSSNRGFTEAFF
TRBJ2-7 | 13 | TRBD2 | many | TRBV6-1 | TGTGCCAGCAGTCAGCGGGGCTACTACGAGCAGTACTTC | CASSQRGYYEQYF
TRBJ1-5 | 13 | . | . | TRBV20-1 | TGCAGTGCTGGAGATTCGGGATCGGGGCCCCAGCATTTT | CSAGDSGSGPQHF
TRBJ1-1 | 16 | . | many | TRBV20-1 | TGCAGTGCTAGAGACCGGGTGAGGGGCCAGAACACTGAAGCTTTCTTT | CSARDRVRGQNTEAFF
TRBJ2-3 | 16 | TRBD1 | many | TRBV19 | TGTGCCAGTAGCCCCGGGACAGGGAGATCCCCAGATACGCAGTATTTT | CASSPGTGRSPDTQYF
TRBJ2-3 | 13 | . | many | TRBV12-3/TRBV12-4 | TGTGCCAGCGGTTTTCGAGAGGCAGATACGCAGTATTTT | CASGFREADTQYF
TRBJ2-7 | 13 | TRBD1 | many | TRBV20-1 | TGCAGTGCTGGCGACAGGGTTCGCGACGAGCAGTACTTC | CSAGDRVRDEQYF
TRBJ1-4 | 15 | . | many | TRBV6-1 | TGTGCCAGCAGTGACGCTGCGGGGTTTAATGAAAAACTGTTTTTT | CASSDAAGFNEKLFF
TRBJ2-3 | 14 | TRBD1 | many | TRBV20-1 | TGCAGTGCGCTCCGGGACAGGAGCACAGATACGCAGTATTTT | CSALRDRSTDTQYF
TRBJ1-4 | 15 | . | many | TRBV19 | TGTGCCAGTAGTATAGTGGGCCGCCAGAATGAAAAACTGTTTTTT | CASSIVGRQNEKLFF
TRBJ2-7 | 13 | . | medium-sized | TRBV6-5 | TGTGCCAGCAGTTACCAACAGGGCTACGAGCAGTACTTC | CASSYQQGYEQYF
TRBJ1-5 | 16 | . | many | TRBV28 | TGTGCCAGCAGTATTGACCAAGAAGTCCCGAATCAGCCCCAGCATTTT | CASSIDQEVPNQPQHF
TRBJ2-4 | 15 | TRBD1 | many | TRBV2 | TGTGCCAGCACTGAACAGGGGCTAGCCAAAAACATTCAGTACTTC | CASTEQGLAKNIQYF
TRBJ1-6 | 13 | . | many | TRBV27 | TGTGCCAGCACAGGGAGGGATAATTCACCCCTCCACTTT | CASTGRDNSPLHF
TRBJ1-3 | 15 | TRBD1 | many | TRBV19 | TGTGCCAGCGGGACAGGGGGTACCTCTGGAAACACCATATATTTT | CASGTGGTSGNTIYF
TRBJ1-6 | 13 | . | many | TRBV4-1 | TGCGCCAGCAGCCAAGCCGCAGGGTCACCCCTCCACTTT | CASSQAAGSPLHF
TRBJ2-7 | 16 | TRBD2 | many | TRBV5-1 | TGCGCCAGCAGCTTGGATACTAGCGGGGACTCCTACGAGCAGTACTTC | CASSLDTSGDSYEQYF
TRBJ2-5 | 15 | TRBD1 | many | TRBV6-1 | TGTGCCAGCAGGTTACAGGGGGCGCGCGGAAAGACCCAGTACTTC | CASRLQGARGKTQYF
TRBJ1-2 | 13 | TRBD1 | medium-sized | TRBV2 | TGTGCCAGCAGTGAGGGACAGGGGTACGGCTACACCTTC | CASSEGQGYGYTF
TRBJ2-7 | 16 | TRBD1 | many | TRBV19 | TGTGCCAGTAGTATGACTTCTCTCGGACAGGGGGGAGAGCAGTACTTC | CASSMTSLGQGGEQYF
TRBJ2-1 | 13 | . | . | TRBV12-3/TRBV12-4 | TGTGCCACCAATAGGGACAAATACAATGAGCAGTTCTTC | CATNRDKYNEQFF
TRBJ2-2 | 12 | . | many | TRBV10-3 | TGTGCCATCAGTCTGGGGACCGGGGAGCTGTTTTTT | CAISLGTGELFF
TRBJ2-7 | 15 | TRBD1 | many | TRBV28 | TGTGCCAGCAGCTTAACAGGGGGCCTACCTTACGAGCAGTACTTC | CASSLTGGLPYEQYF
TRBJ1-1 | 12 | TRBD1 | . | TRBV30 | TGTGCCTGGAGAGAACAGGGGTTGGGAGCTTTCTTT | CAWREQGLGAFF
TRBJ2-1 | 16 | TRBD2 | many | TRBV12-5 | TGTGCTAGTGGCCAATCGACTAGCGGGGGCTACAATGAGCAGTTCTTC | CASGQSTSGGYNEQFF
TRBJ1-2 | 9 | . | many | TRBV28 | TGTGCCAGCAACTTAGGCTACACCTTC | CASNLGYTF
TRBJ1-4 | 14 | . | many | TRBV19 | TGTGCCAGCACACTCTTGGGAGCTAATGAAAAACTGTTTTTT | CASTLLGANEKLFF
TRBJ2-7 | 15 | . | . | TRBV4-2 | TGTGCCAGCAGCCAAGATACAGGGAGCTCCTACGAGCAGTACTTC | CASSQDTGSSYEQYF
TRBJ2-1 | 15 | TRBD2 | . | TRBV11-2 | TGTGCCAGCACCCCTACCCGCCAGGGAGGGAATGAGCAGTTCTTC | CASTPTRQGGNEQFF
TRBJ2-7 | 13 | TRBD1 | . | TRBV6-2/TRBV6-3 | TGTGCCAGCAGTTTCGGACAGGCCTACGAGCAGTACTTC | CASSFGQAYEQYF
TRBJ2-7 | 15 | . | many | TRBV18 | TGTGCCAGCTCACCTAGCTCAGGAGGGTTCTACGAGCAGTACTTC | CASSPSSGGFYEQYF
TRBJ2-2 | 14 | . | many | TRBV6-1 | TGTGCCAGCGAGGCAGCACCGGGCACCGGGGAGCTGTTTTTT | CASEAAPGTGELFF
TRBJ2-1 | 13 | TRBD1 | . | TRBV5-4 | TGTGCCAGCAGCTTGACAGGGGACAATGAGCATTTCTTC | CASSLTGDNEHFF
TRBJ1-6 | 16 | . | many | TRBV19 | TGTGCCAGTAGTATGACCAGGGAAGGTTGGAATTCACCCCTCCACTTT | CASSMTREGWNSPLHF
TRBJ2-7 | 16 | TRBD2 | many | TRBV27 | TGTGCCAGCAGTTTGTCCCCCCGGACTAGACACTACGAGCAGTACTTC | CASSLSPRTRHYEQYF
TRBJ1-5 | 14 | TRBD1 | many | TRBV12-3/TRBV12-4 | TGTGCCAGCAGCCCCGACAGGGTTTATCAGCCCCAGCATTTT | CASSPDRVYQPQHF
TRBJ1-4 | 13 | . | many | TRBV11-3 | TGTGCCAGGGGGGCCAGCCCTAATGAAAAACTGTTTTTT | CARGASPNEKLFF
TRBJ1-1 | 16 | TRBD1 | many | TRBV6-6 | TGTGCCAGCAGTTACGGACCAGGACAGGGAGGCACTGAAGCTTTCTTT | CASSYGPGQGGTEAFF
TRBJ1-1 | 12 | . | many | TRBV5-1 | TGCGCCAGCAGCCTAGAGGGTCGTGAAGCTTTCTTT | CASSLEGREAFF
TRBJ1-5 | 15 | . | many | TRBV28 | TGTGCCAGCAGGGCCCCCGGGACGGGAGGTCAGCCCCAGCATTTT | CASRAPGTGGQPQHF
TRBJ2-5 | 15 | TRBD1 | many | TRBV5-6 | TGTGCCAGCAGCTTGGGGACAGGGGTTCAAGAGACCCAGTACTTC | CASSLGTGVQETQYF
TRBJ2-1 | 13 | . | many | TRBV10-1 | TGCGCCAGCAGCCGGGGGACCTACAATGAGCAGTTCTTC | CASSRGTYNEQFF
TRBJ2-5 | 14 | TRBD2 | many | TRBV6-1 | TGTGCCAGCAAGACGGCGGGGGGCCGAGAAACCCAGTACTTC | CASKTAGGRETQYF
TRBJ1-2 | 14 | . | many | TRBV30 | TGTGCCTGGGAACCGGGAGGGGACGGCTATGGCTACACCTTC | CAWEPGGDGYGYTF
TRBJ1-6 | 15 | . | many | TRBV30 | TGTGCCTGGAGTGTAATAAAGGGGGGCCGGTCACCCCTCCACTTT | CAWSVIKGGRSPLHF
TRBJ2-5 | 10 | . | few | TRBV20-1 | TGCAGTGCTACGGCAGAGACCCAGTACTTC | CSATAETQYF
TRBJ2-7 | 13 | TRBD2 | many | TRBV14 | TGTGCCAGCAGCCAAGTCGGGGGGAGCGAGCAGTACTTC | CASSQVGGSEQYF
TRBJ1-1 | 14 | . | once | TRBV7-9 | TGTGCCAGCTCCTGGGGGGGGGAGGACACTGAAGCTTTCTTT | CASSWGGEDTEAFF
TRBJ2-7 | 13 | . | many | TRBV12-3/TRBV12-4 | TGTGCCAGCAGTTTAGAGCCTTCCTACGAGCAGTACTTC | CASSLEPSYEQYF
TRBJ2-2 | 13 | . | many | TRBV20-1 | TGCAGTGCCCCGGGCAGGAGGACCGGGGAGCTGTTTTTT | CSAPGRRTGELFF
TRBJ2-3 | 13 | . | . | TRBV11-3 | TGTGCCAGCAGCTCGGGTCCCGCAGATAAGCAGTATTTT | CASSSGPADKQYF